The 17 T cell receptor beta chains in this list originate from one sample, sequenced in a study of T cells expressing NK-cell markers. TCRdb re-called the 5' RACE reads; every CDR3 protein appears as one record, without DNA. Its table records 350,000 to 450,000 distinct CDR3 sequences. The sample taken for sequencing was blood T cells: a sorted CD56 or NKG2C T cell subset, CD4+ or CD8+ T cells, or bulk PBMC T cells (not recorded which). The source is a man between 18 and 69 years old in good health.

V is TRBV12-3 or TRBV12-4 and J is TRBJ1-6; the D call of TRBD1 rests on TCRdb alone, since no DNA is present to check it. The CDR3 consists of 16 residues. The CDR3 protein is CASRYTGTGDSSPLHF.

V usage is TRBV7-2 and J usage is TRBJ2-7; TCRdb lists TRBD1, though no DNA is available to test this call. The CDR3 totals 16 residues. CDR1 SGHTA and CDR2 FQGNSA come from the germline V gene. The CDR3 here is CASSRSAGQVGYEQYF.

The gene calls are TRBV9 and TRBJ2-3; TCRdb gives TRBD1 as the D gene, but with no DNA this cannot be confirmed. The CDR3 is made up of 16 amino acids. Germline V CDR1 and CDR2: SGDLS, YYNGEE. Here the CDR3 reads CASSGRSRGRTDTQYF.

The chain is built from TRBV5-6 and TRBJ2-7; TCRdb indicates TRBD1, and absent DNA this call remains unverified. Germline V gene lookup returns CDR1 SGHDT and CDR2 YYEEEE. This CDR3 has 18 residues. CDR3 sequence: CASSLRGLPGQGAYEQYF.

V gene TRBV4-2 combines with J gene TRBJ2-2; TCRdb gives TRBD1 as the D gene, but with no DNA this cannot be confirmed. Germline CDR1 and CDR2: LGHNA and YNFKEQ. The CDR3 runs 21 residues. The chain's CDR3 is CASSQDPGSRDGGSYTGELFF.

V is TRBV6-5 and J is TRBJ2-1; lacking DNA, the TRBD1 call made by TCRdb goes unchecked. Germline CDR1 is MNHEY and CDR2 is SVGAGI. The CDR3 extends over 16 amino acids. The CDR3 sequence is CASSYLSGGANNEQFF.

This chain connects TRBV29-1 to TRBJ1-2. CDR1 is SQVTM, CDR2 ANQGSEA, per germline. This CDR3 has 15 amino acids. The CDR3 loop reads CSVEDIRQGYSGYTF.

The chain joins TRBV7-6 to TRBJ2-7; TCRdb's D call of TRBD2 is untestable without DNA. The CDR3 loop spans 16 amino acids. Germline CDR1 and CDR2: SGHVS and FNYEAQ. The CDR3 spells CASSKLAGVGSYEQYF.

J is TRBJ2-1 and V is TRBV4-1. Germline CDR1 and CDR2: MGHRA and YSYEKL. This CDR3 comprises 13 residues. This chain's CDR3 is CASRGGTYNEQFF.

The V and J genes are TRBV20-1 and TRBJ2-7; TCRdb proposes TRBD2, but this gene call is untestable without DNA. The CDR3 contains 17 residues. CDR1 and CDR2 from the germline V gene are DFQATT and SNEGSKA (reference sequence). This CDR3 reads CSARGQSGRSYGYEQYF.

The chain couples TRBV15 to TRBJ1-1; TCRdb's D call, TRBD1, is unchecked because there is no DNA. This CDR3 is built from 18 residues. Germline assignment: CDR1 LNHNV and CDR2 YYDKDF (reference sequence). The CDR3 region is CATSRDIGIGRGDTEAFF.

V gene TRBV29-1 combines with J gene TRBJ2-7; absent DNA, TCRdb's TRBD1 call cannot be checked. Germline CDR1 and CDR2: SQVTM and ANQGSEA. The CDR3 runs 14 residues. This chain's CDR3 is CSVVGQGGSYEQYF.

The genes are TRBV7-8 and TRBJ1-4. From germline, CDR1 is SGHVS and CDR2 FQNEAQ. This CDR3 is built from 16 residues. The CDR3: CASSAHPGLQSEKLFF.

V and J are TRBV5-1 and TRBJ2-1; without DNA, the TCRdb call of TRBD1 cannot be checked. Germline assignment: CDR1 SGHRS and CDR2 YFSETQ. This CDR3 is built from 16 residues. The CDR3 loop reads CASSLGPPGQHNEQFF.

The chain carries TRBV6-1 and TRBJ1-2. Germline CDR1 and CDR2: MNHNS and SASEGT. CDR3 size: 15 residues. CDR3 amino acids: CASSEAHGPKYGYTF.

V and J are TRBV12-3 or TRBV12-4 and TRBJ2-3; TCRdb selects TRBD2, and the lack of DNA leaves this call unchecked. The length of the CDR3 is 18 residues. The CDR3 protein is CASSLERGGPGYTDTQYF.

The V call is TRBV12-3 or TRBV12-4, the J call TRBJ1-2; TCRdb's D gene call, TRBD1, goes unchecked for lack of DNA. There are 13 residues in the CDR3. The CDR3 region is CASSFRNGRGYTF.